The 18 T cell receptor beta chains presented below share a single source sample, sequenced in a study of cytomegalovirus exposure and HLA in healthy donors. Both 60 Vbeta primers and 13 Jbeta primers went into the PCR. The protocol was immunoSEQ multiplex PCR, while the TCRdb copy is restricted to in-frame clones and leaves out a portion. Among tens of thousands of clones listed, 60% to 70% were seen once. Sequences were obtained from PBMCs. These receptor sequences come from a man aged 40-55 years in good health and CMV-seropositive.

The chain is built from TRBV18 and TRBJ2-5, with TRBD1 as a possible D gene (5 bases). V lost 1 base, J lost 1 base, and 7 bases lay in between. This CDR3 region has 14 residues. Germline V gene sequence: CDR1 KGHSH, CDR2 LQKENI. The CDR3 protein is CASSPQGIQETQYF. As DNA, the CDR3 is TGTGCCAGCTCACCACAGGGGATCCAAGAGACCCAGTACTTC. The whole variable domain, remainder taken from reference TRBV18 and TRBJ2-5, is NAGVMQNPRHLVRRRGQEARLRCSPMKGHSHVYWYRQLPEEGLKFMVYLQKENIIDESGMPKERFSAEFPKEGPSILRIQQVVRGDSAAYFCASSPQGIQETQYFGPGTRLLVL.

This chain links TRBV5-4 with TRBJ1-2; possibly TRBD1 for D (6 bases). The CDR3 is 14 residues long. The germline gives CDR1 SGHNT, CDR2 YYREEE (reference sequence). V shed 4 bases and J shed 4 bases, with 14 bases lying between them. CDR3 DNA sequence: TGTGCCAGCAGCCTTTCCAGGGGAGTCTATGGCTACACCTTC. Translated, it gives CASSLSRGVYGYTF.

The gene calls are TRBV2 and TRBJ2-5; TRBD1 might be the D (5 bases). The CDR3 is 15 residues long. Germline V gene lookup returns CDR1 SNHLY and CDR2 FYNNEI. Trimming left V 0 bases short and J 5 bases short, with 13 bases between. The CDR3 loop reads CASSEALGRVETQYF. CDR3 DNA sequence: TGTGCCAGCAGTGAAGCGCTGGGCAGGGTGGAGACCCAGTACTTC.

V usage is TRBV11-2 and J usage is TRBJ2-1; the D gene is possibly TRBD2 (7 bases). Looked up from germline, CDR1 is SGHAT and CDR2 is FQNNGV. Trimming shortened V by 6 bases and J by 4 bases, and 19 bases separated the two germline ends. The CDR3 loop spans 16 amino acids. CDR3 residues: CASRPVWGGTYNEQFF. The CDR3 nucleotides read TGTGCCAGCAGGCCGGTATGGGGGGGCACATACAATGAGCAGTTCTTC.

The genes are TRBV15 and TRBJ2-3; TRBD1 matches at 7 bases. This CDR3 region has 14 residues. Germline CDR1 and CDR2: LNHNV and YYDKDF (reference sequence). V gave up 5 bases and J gave up 1 base; unmatched junction bases: 3. The DNA for the CDR3 is TGTGCCACCAGCGTTACAGGGGGCACAGATACGCAGTATTTT. It yields the protein CATSVTGGTDTQYF.

The V call is TRBV7-4, the J call TRBJ1-5; 9 bases map to TRBD1. CDR3 size: 21 residues. The V gene's germline CDR1 is SGHVT and CDR2 SQSDAQ. V shed 10 bases and J 0 bases; nucleotides not matched to a gene: 25. This CDR3 reads CATSSGGSGTGNSLSNQPQHF. The CDR3 DNA is TGTGCCACCTCGAGCGGGGGATCCGGGACAGGGAACTCTCTTAGCAATCAGCCCCAGCATTTT.

This rearrangement joins TRBV30 to TRBJ2-4; D perhaps matches TRBD1 (5 bases). CDR3 size: 14 residues. Trimming left V 4 bases short and J 6 bases short, with 16 bases between. Germline CDR1 is GTSNPN and CDR2 is SVGIG (reference sequence). The CDR3 sequence: CAWKYEDIGNIQYF. The CDR3 DNA follows: TGTGCCTGGAAGTACGAGGACATCGGAAACATTCAGTACTTC.

This chain joins TRBV29-1 and TRBJ1-1, with D tentatively TRBD1 (6 bases). Trimming cost V 7 bases and J 6 bases, with 18 bases left between them. Germline V gives CDR1 SQVTM, CDR2 ANQGSEA. This CDR3 region has 13 residues. The CDR3 sequence is CSALQGSSAEAFF. The DNA of the CDR3 is TGCAGCGCCCTCCAGGGGTCTTCCGCTGAAGCTTTCTTT.

This clone occurred a few times. V gene TRBV7-8 combines with J gene TRBJ2-3; D is undetermined. Germline lookup yields CDR1 SGHVS and CDR2 FQNEAQ. The CDR3 is 13 amino acids. Trimming stripped 9 bases from V and 5 bases from J, with 15 bases between. The CDR3 region has the DNA TGTGCCAGTAGATCTTTAGTTCTAGATACGCAGTATTTT. Its protein is CASRSLVLDTQYF. Variable domain in full (rest from reference TRBV7-8 and TRBJ2-3): GAGVSQSPRYKVAKRGQDVALRCDPISGHVSLFWYQQALGQGPEFLTYFQNEAQLDKSGLPSDRFFAERPEGSVSTLKIQRTQQEDSAVYLCASRSLVLDTQYFGPGTRLTVL.

The genes are TRBV7-3 and TRBJ2-5; tentative D call: TRBD1 (6 bases). This CDR3 is built from 13 residues. The V and J ends lost 3 bases and 2 bases respectively, with 7 bases between them. In germline, CDR1 is SGHTA, CDR2 FQGTGA. CDR3 protein: CASSFTGQETQYF. CDR3 sequence (DNA): TGTGCCAGCAGCTTTACAGGGCAAGAGACCCAGTACTTC.

This rearrangement joins TRBV6-5 to TRBJ2-1; 7 bases are shared with TRBD2. The CDR3 runs to 16 residues. In germline, CDR1 is MNHEY, CDR2 SVGAGI. Trimming cost V 0 bases and J 3 bases; bases outside gene matches: 5. The CDR3 sequence is CASSYSKRGVYNEQFF. The CDR3 nucleotides read TGTGCCAGCAGTTACTCGAAACGGGGGGTCTACAATGAGCAGTTCTTC.

In its sample, this clone is medium-sized. V and J are TRBV6-1 and TRBJ2-3; 9 bases agree with TRBD1. The CDR3 totals 14 residues. J gave up 5 bases and V 10 bases, and 10 bases lay outside the gene matches. Germline CDR1 is MNHNS and CDR2 is SASEGT. CDR3 DNA sequence: TGTGCCACCGAGGACAGGGGTGAGGTAGATACGCAGTATTTT. Translation gives CATEDRGEVDTQYF.

The chain's CDR3 is CASSPHVGDYGYTF. The CDR3 nucleotides are TGTGCCAGCAGCCCTCACGTAGGGGACTATGGCTACACCTTC. This sequence joins TRBV9 and TRBJ1-2, with D possibly matching TRBD1 (5 bases). V lost 4 bases and J 3 bases, leaving 13 bases between the germline ends. The length of the CDR3 is 14 residues. The germline gives CDR1 SGDLS, CDR2 YYNGEE. The full variable domain, completed using reference TRBV9 and TRBJ1-2, is DSGVTQTPKHLITATGQRVTLRCSPRSGDLSVYWYQQSLDQGLQFLIQYYNGEERAKGNILERFSAQQFPDLHSELNLSSLELGDSALYFCASSPHVGDYGYTFGSGTRLTVV.

The table lists this clone with a few counts. The chain links TRBV19 to TRBJ2-5; TRBD1 agrees at 7 bases. The CDR3 extends over 13 amino acids. V lost 7 bases, J lost 5 bases, and 7 bases stayed unmatched. In germline, CDR1 is LNHDA, CDR2 SQIVND (reference sequence). This chain's CDR3 is CASTWTGSETQYF. DNA for the CDR3: TGTGCCAGTACCTGGACAGGCTCGGAGACCCAGTACTTC.

The J gene is TRBJ1-4, the V gene TRBV29-1; tentative D call: TRBD1 (6 bases). Germline CDR1 is SQVTM and CDR2 is ANQGSEA. Trimming removed 8 bases from V and 3 bases from J, with 13 bases in between. The CDR3 length is 13 residues. As DNA, the CDR3 is TGCAGCTCCATAGGGGGAGCTAATGAAAAACTGTTTTTT. Amino acids: CSSIGGANEKLFF.

V is TRBV6-6 and J is TRBJ2-2, with 7 bases fitting TRBD1. The germline gives CDR1 MNHNY, CDR2 SVGAGI (reference sequence). The CDR3 contains 16 residues. V was pared by 5 bases and J by 2 bases, with 8 bases of the junction left unmatched. DNA of the CDR3: TGTGCCAGCAGTCAACAGGGGATCGGAAACACCGGGGAGCTGTTTTTT. Protein: CASSQQGIGNTGELFF.

This chain connects TRBV4-1 to TRBJ2-5; perhaps TRBD1 as D (7 bases). The CDR3 runs to 16 residues. Germline CDR1 MGHRA, CDR2 YSYEKL. The V and J ends lost 1 base and 1 base respectively, with 13 bases between them. The CDR3 region is CASSQGAGGPQETQYF. CDR3 nucleotide sequence: TGCGCCAGCAGCCAAGGGGCAGGGGGGCCCCAAGAGACCCAGTACTTC.

The chain links TRBV7-3 to TRBJ1-2, with 9 bases aligning to TRBD1. This CDR3 is built from 15 residues. V lost 6 bases and J lost 6; bases outside the gene matches: 11. CDR1 is SGHTA, CDR2 FQGTGA, per germline. The CDR3 DNA is TGTGCCAGCAGTTTTTTAGGACAGGGGTTCGATGGCTACACCTTC. This gives the protein CASSFLGQGFDGYTF.